Listed below are T cell receptor beta chains from one sample, sequenced in a study of T-cell memory formation after mild COVID-19. TCRdb re-derived calls from the 5' RACE reads in MiXCR, one entry per CDR3 protein. Of hundreds of thousands of distinct CDR3 sequences detected, approximately 21% appear once; the ten largest clones hold about 8.4%. Sequenced: PBMCs or a T cell subset sorted from them (not recorded which). The receptors here all came from an adult woman who had mild COVID-19 (a few samples of this study predate the infection). Cell type and time point are not known. CDR3s include the opening cysteine and the closing phenylalanine or tryptophan. Each record gives: CDR3 DNA, CDR3 protein, clone size, CDR3 length, D gene, V gene, J gene. The D gene is left open where the match is weak. Where a row states a size, it is once, few, many or the class of an expanded clone; other rows omit it.

TGCGCCAGCAGCTCAGCGTCTAGCGGGGGAGAAGAGACCCAGTACTTC,CASSSASSGGEETQYF,-,16,TRBD2,TRBV5-1,TRBJ2-5
TGCGCCAGCGGAGAGGGGAGTGCATATAATTCACCCCTCCACTTT,CASGEGSAYNSPLHF,few,15,-,TRBV5-1,TRBJ1-6
TGTGCCAGCAGCCAAGGGCCTTTCAATCAGCCCCAGCATTTT,CASSQGPFNQPQHF,-,14,-,TRBV3-1,TRBJ1-5
TGTGCCAGCAGCCGCGACCCGGACGGGACCTACGAGCAGTACTTC,CASSRDPDGTYEQYF,-,15,-,TRBV7-6,TRBJ2-7
TGTGCCAGCAGCCAAAGCCCCCCAGATACGCAGTATTTT,CASSQSPPDTQYF,few,13,-,TRBV27,TRBJ2-3
TGTGCCAGCAGCGTAGATCCGGGGGGAACAGATACGCAGTATTTT,CASSVDPGGTDTQYF,many,15,TRBD2,TRBV9,TRBJ2-3
TGCGCCAGCAGCTTGGTGGTACCCACCGGGACAGGGTTACTCGAGCAGTACTTC,CASSLVVPTGTGLLEQYF,-,18,TRBD1,TRBV5-1,TRBJ2-7
TGTGCCAGCAGCTCCCGACAGGAGGGAAACACCATATATTTT,CASSSRQEGNTIYF,-,14,-,TRBV13,TRBJ1-3
TGTGCCAGCAGGGATTCGAGAATTATGTGGGCCTATGGCTACACCTTC,CASRDSRIMWAYGYTF,few,16,-,TRBV2,TRBJ1-2
TGCGCCAGCAGCGCCTGGGCCTCCGGGACAGAAGGCAACGAGCAGTACTTC,CASSAWASGTEGNEQYF,-,17,TRBD1,TRBV5-1,TRBJ2-7
TGTGCCAGCAGCTTAGCCAGTCGGGCGGGAGGGGCCAACGTCCTGACTTTC,CASSLASRAGGANVLTF,-,17,-,TRBV7-9,TRBJ2-6
TGTGCCAGCAGTGCCCAGGGGGCATACGAGCAGTACTTC,CASSAQGAYEQYF,few,13,TRBD1,TRBV6-1,TRBJ2-7
TGTGCCAGCAGCATCAAAAGGGTGGTGGAGACCCAGTACTTC,CASSIKRVVETQYF,few,14,-,TRBV21-1,TRBJ2-5
TGTGCCAGCAGGAGTTCAAGCACAGATACGCAGTATTTT,CASRSSSTDTQYF,-,13,-,TRBV12-3/TRBV12-4,TRBJ2-3
TGCAGTGCCACGACAGGGAGCTCGAACACTGAAGCTTTCTTT,CSATTGSSNTEAFF,few,14,TRBD1,TRBV20-1,TRBJ1-1
TGTGCCATCAGTGCAGGGGGCTATGGCTACACCTTC,CAISAGGYGYTF,-,12,TRBD1,TRBV10-3,TRBJ1-2
TGTGCCAGCAGCTTAGACCCCGAAGGGACCCAGTACTTC,CASSLDPEGTQYF,-,13,-,TRBV7-9,TRBJ2-5
TGTGCCATCAGTGATGGGCGGGGGGCCAACACAGATACGCAGTATTTT,CAISDGRGANTDTQYF,-,16,TRBD2,TRBV10-3,TRBJ2-3